These 7 T cell receptor beta chains were sequenced from one sample in a study of vaccination and CD4 T cells after COVID-19. Stated treatment: approximately 10-day PBMC culture with coronavirus spike peptide pools or control peptides (ViraFEST assay). These TCRs' antigens remain unknown. Cultured CD4+ T cell DNA underwent sequencing with the Oncomine TCR Beta short-read assay. MiXCR was run by TCRdb on the PCR reads, yielding one entry per CDR3 protein. This repertoire shows about 18,000 distinct CDR3 sequences, 50% to 60% found once; its top ten account for 6.6%. The sample here was CD4+ T cells from blood, cultured in vitro, taken before SARS-CoV-2 vaccination. Receptors originate from a human donor who had recovered from COVID-19.

The CDR3 loop is CASSLWGTGDVDQPQHF. The CDR3 DNA sequence: TGTGCCAGCAGTTTATGGGGGACAGGGGATGTAGATCAGCCCCAGCATTTT. The rearrangement joins TRBV27 to TRBJ1-5; 10 bases agree with TRBD1. The V gene end was trimmed by 1 base and the J gene end by 5 bases; junction bases not matched to a gene: 8. CDR1 is MNHEY and CDR2 is SMNVEV in the germline V gene (reference sequence). The CDR3 has 17 amino acids.

The J gene is TRBJ2-3, the V gene TRBV6-9, with TRBD2 matching over 13 bases. CDR3 length: 15 residues. The germline V gene has CDR1 MNHGY and CDR2 SVAAGI. V was pared by 4 bases and J by 6 bases, with 4 bases of the junction left unmatched. In nucleotides, the CDR3 is TGTGCCAGCAGTTGGACTAGCGGGAGCGATGATACGCAGTATTTT. This codes for CASSWTSGSDDTQYF.

The J gene is TRBJ2-3, the V gene TRBV5-4; 8 positions match TRBD2. The V gene's germline CDR1 is SGHNT and CDR2 YYREEE (reference sequence). The V segment lost 3 bases and the J segment 3 bases; nucleotides outside the gene matches: 3. The CDR3 length is 14 residues. CDR3 sequence: CASSYVAGTDTQYF. In DNA, the CDR3 is TGTGCCAGCAGCTATGTAGCGGGAACAGATACGCAGTATTTT.

CDR3 DNA: TGTGCCATCAGTGGGGGGACCGACACTGAAGCTTTCTTT. It encodes CAISGGTDTEAFF. The rearrangement uses TRBV10-3 and TRBJ1-1; a weak D match, TRBD1 (5 bases). CDR1 ENHRY and CDR2 SYGVKD come from the germline V gene. Trimming removed 4 bases at V and 3 bases at J, with 9 bases between. The CDR3 covers 13 residues.

The V gene is TRBV19, the J gene TRBJ2-3, with D maybe TRBD1 (5 bases). The CDR3 extends over 13 amino acids. V lost 6 bases, J lost 4 bases, and 11 bases lay in between. Germline values: CDR1 LNHDA, CDR2 SQIVND (reference sequence). CDR3 DNA: TGTGCCAGTAGGGGGCAGGCCGCAGATACGCAGTATTTT. Its translation is CASRGQAADTQYF.

The CDR3 DNA follows: TGTGCCAGTAGTACGATAGCTAGGTCCTACAATGAGCAGTTCTTC. Its translation: CASSTIARSYNEQFF. This rearrangement joins TRBV19 to TRBJ2-1, with D unresolved. The CDR3 covers 15 residues. Germline lookup yields CDR1 LNHDA and CDR2 SQIVND (reference sequence). The V gene lost 4 bases and the J gene lost 1 base, with 11 bases spanning the gap. The full variable domain, completed using reference TRBV19 and TRBJ2-1, is DGGITQSPKYLFRKEGQNVTLSCEQNLNHDAMYWYRQDPGQGLRLIYYSQIVNDFQKGDIAEGYSVSREKKESFPLTVTSAQKNPTAFYLCASSTIARSYNEQFFGPGTRLTVL.

This clonotype has more than one count but fewer than ten. As DNA, the CDR3 is TGTGCCACCAGCAGAGTGGATGGATGGGAGACCCAGTACTTC. Its translation: CATSRVDGWETQYF. The chain joins TRBV15 to TRBJ2-5, with no clear D. The CDR3 runs to 14 residues. Germline V lookup: CDR1 LNHNV, CDR2 YYDKDF (reference sequence). Trimming pared 1 base from V and 5 bases from J, leaving 11 bases between.